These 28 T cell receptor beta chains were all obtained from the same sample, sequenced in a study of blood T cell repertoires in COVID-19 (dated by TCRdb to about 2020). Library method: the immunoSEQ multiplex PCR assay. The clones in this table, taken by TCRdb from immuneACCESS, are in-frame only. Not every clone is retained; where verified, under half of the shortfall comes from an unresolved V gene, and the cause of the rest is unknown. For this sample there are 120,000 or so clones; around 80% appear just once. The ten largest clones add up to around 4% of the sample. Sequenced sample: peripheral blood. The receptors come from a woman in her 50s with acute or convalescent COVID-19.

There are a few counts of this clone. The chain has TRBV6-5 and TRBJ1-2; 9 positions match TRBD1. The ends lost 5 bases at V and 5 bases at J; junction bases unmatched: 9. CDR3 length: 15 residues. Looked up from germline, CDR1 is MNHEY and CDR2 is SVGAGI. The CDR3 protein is CASSPGQGFRYGYTF. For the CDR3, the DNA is TGTGCCAGCAGTCCGGGACAGGGCTTCCGTTATGGCTACACCTTC.

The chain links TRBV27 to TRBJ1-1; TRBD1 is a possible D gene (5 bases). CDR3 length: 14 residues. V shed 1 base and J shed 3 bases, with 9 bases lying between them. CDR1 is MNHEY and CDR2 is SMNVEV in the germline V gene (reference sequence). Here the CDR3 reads CASSLYGGYTEAFF. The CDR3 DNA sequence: TGTGCCAGCAGTTTATATGGGGGGTACACTGAAGCTTTCTTT.

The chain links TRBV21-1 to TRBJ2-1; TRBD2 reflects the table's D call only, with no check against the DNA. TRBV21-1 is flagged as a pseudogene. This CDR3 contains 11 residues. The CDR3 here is CASSKDGEQFF. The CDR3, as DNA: TGTGCCAGCAGCAAAGACGGTGAGCAGTTCTTC.

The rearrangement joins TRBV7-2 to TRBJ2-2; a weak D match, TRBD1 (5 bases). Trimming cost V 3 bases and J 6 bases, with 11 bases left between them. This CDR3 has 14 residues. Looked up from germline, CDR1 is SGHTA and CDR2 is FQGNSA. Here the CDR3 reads CASSLQGAPGELFF. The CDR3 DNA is TGTGCCAGCAGCTTGCAGGGTGCCCCCGGGGAGCTGTTTTTT.

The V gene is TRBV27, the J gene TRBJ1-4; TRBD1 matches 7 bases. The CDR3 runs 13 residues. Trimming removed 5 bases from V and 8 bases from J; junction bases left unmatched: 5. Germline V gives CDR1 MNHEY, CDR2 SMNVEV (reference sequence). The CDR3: CASSPRDSEKLFF. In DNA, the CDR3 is TGTGCCAGCAGTCCCCGGGACAGCGAAAAACTGTTTTTT. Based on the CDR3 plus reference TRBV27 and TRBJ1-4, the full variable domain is EAQVTQNPRYLITVTGKKLTVTCSQNMNHEYMSWYRQDPGLGLRQIYYSMNVEVTDKGDVPEGYKVSRKEKRNFPLILESPSPNQTSLYFCASSPRDSEKLFFGSGTQLSVL.

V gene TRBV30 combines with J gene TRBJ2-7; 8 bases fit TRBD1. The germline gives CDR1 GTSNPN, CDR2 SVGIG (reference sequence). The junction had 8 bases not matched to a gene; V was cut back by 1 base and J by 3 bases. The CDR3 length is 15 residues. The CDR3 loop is CAWSAPGTGIYEQYF. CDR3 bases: TGTGCCTGGAGTGCCCCTGGGACAGGAATCTACGAGCAGTACTTC.

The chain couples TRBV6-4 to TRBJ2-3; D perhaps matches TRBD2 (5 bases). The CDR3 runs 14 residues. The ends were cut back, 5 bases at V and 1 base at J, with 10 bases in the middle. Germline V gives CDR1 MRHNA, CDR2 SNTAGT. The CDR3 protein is CASSISGGTDTQYF. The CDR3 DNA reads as TGTGCCAGCAGTATATCCGGGGGCACAGATACGCAGTATTTT.

CDR3 in amino acids: CAISITSGRNTGELFF. Written as DNA, the CDR3 is TGTGCCATCAGTATAACTAGCGGGAGGAACACCGGGGAGCTGTTTTTT. The chain combines TRBV10-3 with TRBJ2-2; 11 bases map to TRBD2. The CDR3 contains 16 residues. Germline-derived CDR1 and CDR2 are ENHRY and SYGVKD. Trimming at V came to 5 bases and at J to 1 base, leaving 3 bases not matched to a gene.

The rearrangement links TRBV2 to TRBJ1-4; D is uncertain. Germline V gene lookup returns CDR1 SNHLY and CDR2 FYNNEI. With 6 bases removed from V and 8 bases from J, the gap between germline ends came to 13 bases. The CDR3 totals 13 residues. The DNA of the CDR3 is TGTGCCAGCAGCCTCGGGTCGGCGGAAAAACTGTTTTTT. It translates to CASSLGSAEKLFF.

Here the CDR3 reads CASRTRETGSYNEQFF. As DNA, the CDR3 is TGTGCCAGCAGGACCCGGGAGACCGGCTCCTACAATGAGCAGTTCTTC. The genes are TRBV2 and TRBJ2-1, with a possible D match to TRBD2 (6 bases). Trimming took 6 bases from V and 0 from J, leaving 15 bases between them. Germline-derived CDR1 and CDR2 are SNHLY and FYNNEI. This CDR3 contains 16 residues.

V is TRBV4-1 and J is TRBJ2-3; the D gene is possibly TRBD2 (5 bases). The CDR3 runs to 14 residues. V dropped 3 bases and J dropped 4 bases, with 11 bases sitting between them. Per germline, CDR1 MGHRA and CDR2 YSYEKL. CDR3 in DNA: TGCGCCAGCAGCCAGCTAAGAGCGGCAGATACGCAGTATTTT. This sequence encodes CASSQLRAADTQYF.

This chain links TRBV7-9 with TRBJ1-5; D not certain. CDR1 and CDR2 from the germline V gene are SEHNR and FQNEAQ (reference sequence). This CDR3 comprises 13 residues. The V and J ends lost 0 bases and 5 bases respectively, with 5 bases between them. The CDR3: CASSLAGDQPQHF. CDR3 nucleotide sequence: TGTGCCAGCAGCTTAGCCGGGGATCAGCCCCAGCATTTT.

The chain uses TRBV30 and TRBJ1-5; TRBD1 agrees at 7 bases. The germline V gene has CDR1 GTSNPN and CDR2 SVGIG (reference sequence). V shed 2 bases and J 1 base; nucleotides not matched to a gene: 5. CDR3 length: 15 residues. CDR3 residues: CAWSSRGSSNQPQHF. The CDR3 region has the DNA TGTGCCTGGAGTTCCAGGGGGAGCAGCAATCAGCCCCAGCATTTT.

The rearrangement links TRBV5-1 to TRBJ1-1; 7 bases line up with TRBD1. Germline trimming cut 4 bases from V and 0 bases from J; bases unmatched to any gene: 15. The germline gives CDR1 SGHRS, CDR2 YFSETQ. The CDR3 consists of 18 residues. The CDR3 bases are TGCGCCAGCAGCACGCTCAGCCCGGGACAGACCATGAACACTGAAGCTTTCTTT. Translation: CASSTLSPGQTMNTEAFF.

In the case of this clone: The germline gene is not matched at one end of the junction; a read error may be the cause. DNA for the CDR3: TGTGCTAGCAGCTCGGGGGGGCGGGAGACCCAGTACTTC. Its protein product is CASSSGGRETQYF. This chain joins TRBV7-7 and TRBJ2-5; 8 bases fit TRBD2. The length of the CDR3 is 13 residues. CDR1 and CDR2 from the germline V gene are SSHAT and FNYEAQ (reference sequence).

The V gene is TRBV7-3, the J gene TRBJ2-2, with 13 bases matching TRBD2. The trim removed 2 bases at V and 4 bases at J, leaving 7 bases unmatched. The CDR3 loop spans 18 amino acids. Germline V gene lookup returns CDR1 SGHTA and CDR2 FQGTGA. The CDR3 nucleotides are TGTGCCAGCAGCTTATCTGGACTAGCGGGAGTGGGCACCGGGGAGCTGTTTTTT. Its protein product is CASSLSGLAGVGTGELFF. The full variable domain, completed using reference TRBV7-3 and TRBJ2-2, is GAGVSQTPSNKVTEKGKYVELRCDPISGHTALYWYRQSLGQGPEFLIYFQGTGAADDSGLPNDRFFAVRPEGSVSTLKIQRTERGDSAVYLCASSLSGLAGVGTGELFFGEGSRLTVL.

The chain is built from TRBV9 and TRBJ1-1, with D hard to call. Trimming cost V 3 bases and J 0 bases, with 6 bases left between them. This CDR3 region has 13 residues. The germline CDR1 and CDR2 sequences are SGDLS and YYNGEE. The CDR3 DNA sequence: TGTGCCAGCAGCGCGAGGATGAACACTGAAGCTTTCTTT. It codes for CASSARMNTEAFF.

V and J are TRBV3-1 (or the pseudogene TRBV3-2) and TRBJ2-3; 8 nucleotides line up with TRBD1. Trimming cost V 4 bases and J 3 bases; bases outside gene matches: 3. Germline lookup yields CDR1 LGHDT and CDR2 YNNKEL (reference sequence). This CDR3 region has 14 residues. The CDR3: CASSPGQGTDTQYF. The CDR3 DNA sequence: TGTGCCAGCAGCCCAGGACAGGGTACAGATACGCAGTATTTT.

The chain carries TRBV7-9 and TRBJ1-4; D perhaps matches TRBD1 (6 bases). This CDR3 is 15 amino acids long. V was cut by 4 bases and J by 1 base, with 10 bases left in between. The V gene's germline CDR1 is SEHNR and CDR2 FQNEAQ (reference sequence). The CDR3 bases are TGTGCCAGCAGCTCGCAGGGGTTAACTAATGAAAAACTGTTTTTT. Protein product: CASSSQGLTNEKLFF.

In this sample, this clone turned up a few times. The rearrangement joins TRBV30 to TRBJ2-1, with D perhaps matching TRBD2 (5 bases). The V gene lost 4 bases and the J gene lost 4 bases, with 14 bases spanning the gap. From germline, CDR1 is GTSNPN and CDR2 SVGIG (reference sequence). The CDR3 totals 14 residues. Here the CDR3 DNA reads TGTGCCTGGACCCCTTTCGGGGTTTACAATGAGCAGTTCTTC. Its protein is CAWTPFGVYNEQFF.

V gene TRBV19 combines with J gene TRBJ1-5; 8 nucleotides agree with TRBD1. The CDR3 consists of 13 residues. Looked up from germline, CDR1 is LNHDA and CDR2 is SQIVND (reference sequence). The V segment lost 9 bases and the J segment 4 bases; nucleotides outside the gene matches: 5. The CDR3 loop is CASRTGNNQPQHF. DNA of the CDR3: TGTGCCAGCAGGACAGGGAATAATCAGCCCCAGCATTTT. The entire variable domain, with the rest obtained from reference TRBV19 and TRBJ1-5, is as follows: DGGITQSPKYLFRKEGQNVTLSCEQNLNHDAMYWYRQDPGQGLRLIYYSQIVNDFQKGDIAEGYSVSREKKESFPLTVTSAQKNPTAFYLCASRTGNNQPQHFGDGTRLSIL.

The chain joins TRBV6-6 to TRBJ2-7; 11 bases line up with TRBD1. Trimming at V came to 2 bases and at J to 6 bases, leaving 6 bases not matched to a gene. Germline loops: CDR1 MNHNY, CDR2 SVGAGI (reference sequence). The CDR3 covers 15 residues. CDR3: CASSYAGTGGSEQYF. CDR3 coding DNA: TGTGCCAGCAGTTACGCCGGGACAGGGGGATCCGAGCAGTACTTC.

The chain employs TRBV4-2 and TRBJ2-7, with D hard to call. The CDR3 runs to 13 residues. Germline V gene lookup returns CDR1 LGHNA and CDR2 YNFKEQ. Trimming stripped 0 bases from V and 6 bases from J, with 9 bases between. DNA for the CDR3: TGTGCCAGCAGCCAAGAGCGTCTGCGCGAGCAGTACTTC. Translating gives CASSQERLREQYF.

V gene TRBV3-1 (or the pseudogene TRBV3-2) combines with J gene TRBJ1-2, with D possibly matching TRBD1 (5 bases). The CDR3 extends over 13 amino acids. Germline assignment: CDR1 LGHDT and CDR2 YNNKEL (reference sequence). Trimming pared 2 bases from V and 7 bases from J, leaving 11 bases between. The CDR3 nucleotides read TGTGCCAGCAGCCAAACCGGGGGGTCTGGCTACACCTTC. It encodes CASSQTGGSGYTF.

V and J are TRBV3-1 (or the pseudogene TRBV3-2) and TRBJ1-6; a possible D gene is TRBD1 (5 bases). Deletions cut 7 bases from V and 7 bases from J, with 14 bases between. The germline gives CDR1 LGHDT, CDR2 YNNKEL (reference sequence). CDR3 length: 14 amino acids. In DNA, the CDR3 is TGTGCCAGCAACCTGGGGCAGGGCAATTCACCCCTCCACTTT. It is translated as CASNLGQGNSPLHF.

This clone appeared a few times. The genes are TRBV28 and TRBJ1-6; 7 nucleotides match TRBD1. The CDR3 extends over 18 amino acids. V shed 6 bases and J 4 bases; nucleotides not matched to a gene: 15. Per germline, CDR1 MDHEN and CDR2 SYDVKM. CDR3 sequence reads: CASSLEPTGARYNSPLHF. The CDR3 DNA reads TGTGCCAGCAGCTTAGAACCCACAGGGGCGAGGTATAATTCACCCCTCCACTTT.

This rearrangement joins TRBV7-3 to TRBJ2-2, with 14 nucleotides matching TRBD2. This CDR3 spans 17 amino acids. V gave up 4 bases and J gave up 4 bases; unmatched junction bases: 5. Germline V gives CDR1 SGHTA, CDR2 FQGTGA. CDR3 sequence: CASSSTSGGAATGELFF. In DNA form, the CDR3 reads TGTGCCAGCAGCTCGACTAGCGGGGGGGCTGCCACCGGGGAGCTGTTTTTT.

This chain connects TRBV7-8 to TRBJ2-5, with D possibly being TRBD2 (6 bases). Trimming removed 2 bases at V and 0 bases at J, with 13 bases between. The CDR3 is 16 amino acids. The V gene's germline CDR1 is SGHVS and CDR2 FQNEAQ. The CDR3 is CASSLNPSAYQETQYF. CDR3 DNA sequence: TGTGCCAGCAGCTTAAATCCTAGCGCGTACCAAGAGACCCAGTACTTC.